This entry features one T cell receptor beta chain sequence. This clonotype was found many times. Its antigen remains unidentified. No per-base quality is available; no much larger clone lies one base away. These data belong to a study of human T cells and chemical hapten exposure (dated by TCRdb to about 2021). Turning to the overall study: Libraries were pooled for sequencing, and variation in per-sample TCR yields was attributed mainly to small differences in library volumes within the pool. The study tracked peripheral blood TCR repertoire changes in vivo during primary and secondary sensitization to the hapten diphenylcyclopropenone (DPC) in alopecia patients. Each blood RNA sample was used to sequence both TCR alpha and TCR beta chains.

Library prep was done by RACE. TCRdb names NextSeq 500 as the instrument used. Library preparation attached unique molecular identifiers to individual cDNA molecules for quantitative, reproducible TCR counting. The source study handled its data this way. A median of around 100,000 TCRs per sample was observed, with a range of about 20,000 to 750,000. The Decombinator software suite was used to annotate the V, J and CDR3 of the TCR reads. To make PS versus PT1 abundance plots, every sample was subsampled to the same number of TCRs (28,000). TCRs were defined as expanded if absent before sensitization and observed at least eight times at the 2-week time point. Clones were called with MiXCR by TCRdb after fastp trimmed the public reads at Q25, and only in-frame beta chains were retained. CDR3 protein duplicates are merged, each entry listing the most common genes and DNA. TCRdb assigned the V and J calls; the authors' analysis was not used. A total of about 65,000 distinct CDR3 sequences appear in this sample, 6% to 7% of them only once. 3% to 4% of the sample rests with the top ten.

The research as a whole found: After repeated subsampling, changes were observed in the strength of the expansion versus patch-test correlation and in the threshold at which the correlation became significant. No change with DPC sensitization was found in the number of TCRs above 1 in 1000 frequency, and no evidence of global repertoire structure alterations was found.

This sample's time point label indicates: healthy volunteer bleed at 6 weeks. Total RNA was isolated from unfractionated whole blood collected in Tempus Blood RNA tubes. Five or six healthy volunteers served as TCR sequencing controls and were bled at day 0, 2 weeks and 6 weeks. The sequencing input was whole blood. The sequence came from a female donor in good health. Some clones in this sample may be carry-over from other donors' samples.

The DNA sequence is as follows: TGCAGCGGACAGGGTCCCTACGAGCAGTACTTC. Translated, it reads CSGQGPYEQYF. This chain is built from TRBV29-1 and TRBJ2-7; TRBD1 aligns with 7 central bases. CDR1 and CDR2 were assigned from the germline V gene as SQVTM and ANQGSEA. The CDR3 contains 11 residues, cysteine and phenylalanine counted. The kept DNA is CDR3 alone, 33 bases in frame from the first base. V is trimmed back by 7 bases and J by 2 bases, and the junction contains 2 bases that no gene match accounts for.